A selection of T cell receptor beta chains follows, all from one sample in a study of tumor T cells in aggressive B-cell lymphoma. The protocol was immunoSEQ multiplex PCR, while the TCRdb copy is restricted to in-frame clones and leaves out a portion. There are 2,500 to 3,000 clones in the sample; 85% to 90% occur only once, and under 3% lies in the top ten. Material for sequencing was tumor tissue. The receptor source for this set is an adult with diffuse large B cell lymphoma. CDR3s include the opening cysteine and the closing phenylalanine or tryptophan. A D gene is named only where the DNA matches it firmly. Not all rows give a size; the values are once, few, many and, for expanded clones, a class.

j_call: TRBJ1-1; v_call: TRBV6-1; d_call: TRBD1; clone_size: .; cdr3_nt: TGTGCCAGCAGTTTTACAGGGGGGAAAACTGAAGCTTTCTTT; cdr3_aa: CASSFTGGKTEAFF
j_call: TRBJ2-7; v_call: TRBV5-1; d_call: .; clone_size: .; cdr3_nt: TGCGCCAGCAGTTATTCCCGGGACTCATCCTACGAGCAGTACTTC; cdr3_aa: CASSYSRDSSYEQYF
j_call: TRBJ2-3; v_call: TRBV19; d_call: TRBD1; clone_size: .; cdr3_nt: TGTGCCAGTAGTAGTGTCCGGACAGGACGGACAGATACGCAGTATTTT; cdr3_aa: CASSSVRTGRTDTQYF
j_call: TRBJ2-5; v_call: TRBV30; d_call: .; clone_size: once; cdr3_nt: TGTGCCTGGAGTGGGGGCACAAAAGAGACCCAGTACTTC; cdr3_aa: CAWSGGTKETQYF
j_call: TRBJ1-2; v_call: TRBV7-2; d_call: .; clone_size: .; cdr3_nt: TGTGCCAGCATCCCGACAGCCCACTATGGCTACACCTTC; cdr3_aa: CASIPTAHYGYTF
j_call: TRBJ2-5; v_call: TRBV19; d_call: TRBD1; clone_size: .; cdr3_nt: TGTGCCAGTAGTCTCAGGGGGCGAGAGACCCAGTACTTC; cdr3_aa: CASSLRGRETQYF
j_call: TRBJ1-2; v_call: TRBV6-5; d_call: TRBD1; clone_size: .; cdr3_nt: TGTGCCAGCAGGGAAACAGGGGCGATAGGTGGCTACACCTTC; cdr3_aa: CASRETGAIGGYTF
j_call: TRBJ2-2; v_call: TRBV5-6; d_call: .; clone_size: .; cdr3_nt: TGTGCCAGCAGCTTGGAGGGGTTTGGTTTGCCCGGGGAGCTGTTTTTT; cdr3_aa: CASSLEGFGLPGELFF
j_call: TRBJ1-1; v_call: TRBV18; d_call: .; clone_size: few; cdr3_nt: TGTGCCAGCTCACCACTTGCGGGGGCCATGGTTAGGGCTGAAGCTTTCTTT; cdr3_aa: CASSPLAGAMVRAEAFF
j_call: TRBJ2-7; v_call: TRBV5-1; d_call: .; clone_size: once; cdr3_nt: TGCGCCAGCAGCTTCTCCTCCTACGAGCAGTACTTC; cdr3_aa: CASSFSSYEQYF
j_call: TRBJ2-5; v_call: TRBV28; d_call: TRBD2; clone_size: .; cdr3_nt: TGTGCCAGCAGTTTCCCGGGGGGGCCTGAGACCCAGTACTTC; cdr3_aa: CASSFPGGPETQYF
j_call: TRBJ2-3; v_call: TRBV7-2; d_call: .; clone_size: .; cdr3_nt: TGTGCCAGCAGCTTAGCGGGGGCCTCTAGGGGTACGCAGTATTTT; cdr3_aa: CASSLAGASRGTQYF
j_call: TRBJ1-1; v_call: TRBV18; d_call: .; clone_size: .; cdr3_nt: TGTGCCAGCTCACCCTCCGGTGTTTCGAACACTGAAGCTTTCTTT; cdr3_aa: CASSPSGVSNTEAFF
j_call: TRBJ1-5; v_call: TRBV7-9; d_call: TRBD1; clone_size: .; cdr3_nt: TGTGCCAGCAGCTTAGGTGGGACAGGGTTAGGATTCGAGCAGCCCCAGCATTTT; cdr3_aa: CASSLGGTGLGFEQPQHF